This TCR beta chain was observed in a study of tissue T cells after allogeneic stem cell transplantation (dated by TCRdb to 2021 to 2024). In the study overall: If a tissue had multiple samples, a pathologist reviewed H&E sections so that samples with histologically apparent lymphocytes got priority for sequencing. The study profiled TCR beta repertoires across many tissues from research autopsies of patients with and without GVHD, plus mouse models of GVHD. The human arm was a prospective observational study without blinding or randomization. Study-wide conclusions, independent of this receptor: Which tissue TCRs were alloreactive or antigen-specific was not determined in the study, and some of the clones might have been host cells that persisted. Few T cell clones were found to be shared across patients, but shared repertoire signatures across patients were revealed in a tissue-specific fashion by motif-based clustering. Within patients, how anatomically similar tissues were was a major factor shaping TCR repertoire composition, regardless of disease or transplant status. For the non-GVHD comparator patients, no blood samples were available. In both patients and mice, T cells from blood and spleen covered only a limited part of the TCR repertoire found in tissues. Sampling depth was acknowledged as a limitation, and the patient cohort was both small and clinically heterogeneous.

The time point label, read with the paper, signifies: human tissue collected at research (rapid) autopsy. Three non-HCT comparator patients with other cancers, having at least five GI tract samples and no known GI disease at death, were selected retrospectively. After a median post-mortem interval of roughly 9.8 hours, autopsy tissues were collected, including GI sites from esophagus to rectum, liver, skin, and lymphoid organs such as spleen. Autopsy specimens were bisected, with one portion flash-frozen in liquid nitrogen and the remainder formalin-fixed, and GI outer muscle layers were removed. Genomic DNA was extracted from frozen tissues using the Mag-Bind Blood & Tissue DNA HDQ 96 Kit on a Chemagic 360 or the DNeasy Blood & Tissue Kit. Because of concern about red blood cell contamination, the extracted DNA went through further purification with the Genomic DNA Clean & Concentrator-25 kit.

Library prep was done by the immunoSEQ multiplex PCR assay. Adaptive Biotechnologies performed the TCRbeta CDR3 sequencing at survey depth and reported CDR3 sequences, V/J genes, productive frequency and template counts. Amplification of TCR beta CDR3 regions started from genomic DNA instead of RNA. The paper's processing steps were these. Pairwise repertoire overlap between tissues was quantified with Jensen-Shannon divergence, where 1 means complete divergence and 0 identical. Tissues were clustered by single-linkage agglomerative hierarchical clustering of pairwise JSD values and displayed as dendrograms. GLIPH2 was run on all patient samples with simulation_depth 1000, kmer_min_depth 3 and cdr3_length_cutoff 8, and groups with more than two unique CDR3s were retained. A standardized tissue-overlap score extrapolated Jaccard GLIPH-group overlap across patients to a standard repertoire size of 1000 clones. Associations of diversity with clinical or experimental variables used linear mixed-effect models with tissue fixed effects and individual random effects. The immuneACCESS repertoire file appears here via TCRdb, limited to in-frame rearrangements. These files lack a portion of the clones; in checked studies, under half of the deficit traces to unresolved V genes, and the cause of the others is not known. V, J and clone size are those of that table, while D and trimming were read from the DNA. This sample is represented by some 12,000 clones; about 71% of them were singletons. Approximately 15% of the sample rests with the top ten.

Trimming removed 1 base from V and 3 bases from J; the gene matches leave 4 bases unexplained. Taken from cysteine to phenylalanine, the CDR3 has 14 residues. The DNA shown is the 42-base CDR3, in frame from base 1. The germline V gene yields SGHRS for CDR1 and YFSETQ for CDR2. As for this clone: The target of this receptor is not known. No base-level quality is on record; no much larger clone is a single base apart.

The sequencing used tissue from the right colon, collected at autopsy. The chain uses TRBV5-1 and TRBJ2-7, with TRBD1 identical over 7 junction bases. The origin of this receptor is a woman between 18 and 50 years old with breast cancer. The CDR3 sequence is CASSLQGVNYEQYF. The DNA is as follows: TGCGCCAGCAGCTTGCAGGGGGTAAACTACGAGCAGTACTTC.